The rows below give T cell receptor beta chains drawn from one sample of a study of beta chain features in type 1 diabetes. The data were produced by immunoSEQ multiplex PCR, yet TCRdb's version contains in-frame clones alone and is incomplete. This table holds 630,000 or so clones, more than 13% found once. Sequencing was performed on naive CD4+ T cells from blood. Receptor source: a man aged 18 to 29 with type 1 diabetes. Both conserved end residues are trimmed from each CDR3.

ASRLDRVNEQF | TRBJ2-1 | TRBV7-9 | 11
ASSQDPARRGNTEAF | TRBJ1-1 | TRBV4-1 | 15
ASSPAPQPGDTQY | TRBJ2-3 | TRBV7-2 | 13
ASSDEPAGEKLF | TRBJ1-4 | TRBV25-1 | 12
ASSLYGRQGFAEAF | TRBJ1-1 | TRBV28 | 14
ATSRAYAGKGETQY | TRBJ2-5 | TRBV15 | 14
ASSLTGTRYGYT | TRBJ1-2 | TRBV13 | 12
ASSLGRNYGYT | TRBJ1-2 | TRBV6-5 | 11
ASSLWGGNSPLH | TRBJ1-6 | TRBV11-2 | 12
ASSDAGAPQH | TRBJ1-5 | TRBV6-1 | 10
ASSLILAGSTDTQY | TRBJ2-3 | TRBV7-6 | 14
SVGGGGANTEAF | TRBJ1-1 | TRBV29-1 | 12
ASSPPGPGGYEQF | TRBJ2-1 | TRBV6-6 | 13
ASGAEGANMNTEAF | TRBJ1-1 | TRBV2 | 14
ASSPQGAGNEQF | TRBJ2-1 | TRBV7-9 | 12
ASSGQGHYEQY | TRBJ2-7 | TRBV7-9 | 11
ATSAVRTSGGEETQY | TRBJ2-5 | TRBV15 | 15
ASSLHGSPGYGYT | TRBJ1-2 | TRBV28 | 13
ASSQRQGAYGYT | TRBJ1-2 | TRBV14 | 12
AWNGLLGAGRTDTQY | TRBJ2-3 | TRBV30 | 15
AGTVGGWATDTQY | TRBJ2-3 | TRBV30 | 13
ASSYSRAGSNGYT | TRBJ1-2 | TRBV6-5 | 13
AWSVGQKKY | TRBJ2-5 | TRBV30 | 9
ASTIAGAQETQY | TRBJ2-5 | TRBV7-2 | 12
ATSPEEASYNEQF | TRBJ2-1 | TRBV5-1 | 13
AWAAPVSYEQY | TRBJ2-7 | TRBV30 | 11
AISGVLTETQY | TRBJ2-5 | TRBV10-3 | 11
ASSGRGQGDEKLF | TRBJ1-4 | TRBV6-6 | 13
ASGRTNYGYT | TRBJ1-2 | TRBV9 | 10
ASSSAPASGAAKNIQY | TRBJ2-4 | TRBV9 | 16
ASRTEVHYGYT | TRBJ1-2 | TRBV7-2 | 11
ASSWKAADTQY | TRBJ2-3 | TRBV7-2 | 11
AISLHIAGGQSPEQF | TRBJ2-1 | TRBV10-3 | 15
ASSQESIGRLFNYGYT | TRBJ1-2 | TRBV14 | 16
ASSPGQGFYNEQF | TRBJ2-1 | TRBV7-9 | 13
ASSEVSYNEQF | TRBJ2-1 | TRBV10-1 | 11
AWSATGQDQPQH | TRBJ1-5 | TRBV30 | 12
SAPMNTEAF | TRBJ1-1 | TRBV20-1 | 9
ASSPGFLGDIQY | TRBJ2-4 | TRBV5-1 | 12